Below, 25 T cell receptor beta chains from the same sample are listed, as sequenced in a study of blood T cell repertoires in COVID-19. The method was immunoSEQ multiplex PCR; TCRdb's version includes in-frame clones alone and lacks a portion of them. The sample carries 490,000 or so clones, 75% to 90% recorded once. The specimen sequenced was PBMCs or T cells enriched from blood (not recorded which). All receptors come from a woman in her fifties or sixties who had recovered from COVID-19.

This clone was seen a single time. The chain carries TRBV29-1 and TRBJ1-4; D is perhaps TRBD1 (5 bases). Trimming pared 4 bases from V and 6 bases from J, leaving 6 bases between. Germline V gene sequence: CDR1 SQVTM, CDR2 ANQGSEA. This CDR3 region has 11 residues. The CDR3 DNA reads TGCAGCGTTGGGGGGGATGAAAAACTGTTTTTT. This sequence encodes CSVGGDEKLFF.

This chain joins TRBV19 and TRBJ1-2; 8 bases match TRBD1. The germline CDR1 and CDR2 sequences are LNHDA and SQIVND (reference sequence). With 7 bases clipped from V and 3 bases from J, the junction kept 7 bases outside the gene matches. The CDR3 is made up of 14 amino acids. CDR3 nucleotides: TGTGCCAGTAAAATTACGACAGGGGACTATGGCTACACCTTC. It encodes CASKITTGDYGYTF.

The rearrangement links TRBV4-1 to TRBJ2-5; D might be TRBD1 (5 bases). Germline V gives CDR1 MGHRA, CDR2 YSYEKL. The CDR3 is made up of 16 amino acids. The V and J ends lost 1 base and 1 base respectively, with 13 bases between them. CDR3 nucleotides: TGCGCCAGCAGCCAAGTCCCGCCAGGGTCCCAAGAGACCCAGTACTTC. Translation: CASSQVPPGSQETQYF.

This CDR3 is CASSRGVGGYTDTQYF. DNA of the CDR3: TGCGCCAGCAGCCGAGGGGTCGGGGGGTACACAGATACGCAGTATTTT. The genes are TRBV4-1 and TRBJ2-3; 7 bases align to TRBD2. This CDR3 spans 16 amino acids. Losses at the gene ends were 4 bases for V and 2 bases for J; bases not matched to a gene: 9. The germline V gene encodes CDR1 MGHRA and CDR2 YSYEKL.

This chain connects TRBV4-1 to TRBJ2-7; 7 bases line up with TRBD2. After removal of 0 bases from V and 3 bases from J, the junction contained 8 bases not matched to a gene. The germline V gene encodes CDR1 MGHRA and CDR2 YSYEKL. This CDR3 is 16 amino acids long. The CDR3 nucleotides read TGCGCCAGCAGCCAAGAGTTTTTGAGCGGGGACTACGAGCAGTACTTC. It translates to CASSQEFLSGDYEQYF.

In DNA form, the CDR3 reads TGTGCCAGCAGCTTCGGAGACTATGGCTACACCTTC. Protein sequence: CASSFGDYGYTF. This chain connects TRBV11-2 to TRBJ1-2; D call uncertain. The CDR3 extends over 12 amino acids. With 3 bases removed from V and 3 bases from J, the gap between germline ends came to 5 bases. CDR1 SGHAT and CDR2 FQNNGV come from the germline V gene.

The chain employs TRBV6-6 and TRBJ1-4; D is undetermined. Deletions cut 4 bases from V and 4 bases from J, with 13 bases between. The CDR3 consists of 15 residues. Germline lookup yields CDR1 MNHNY and CDR2 SVGAGI (reference sequence). CDR3 amino acids: CASSSSHGFNEKLFF. For the CDR3, the DNA is TGTGCCAGCAGTTCCTCCCACGGTTTTAATGAAAAACTGTTTTTT.

The CDR3 sequence: CASSRSAGNLQPQHF. The DNA of the CDR3 is TGTGCCAGCTCGCGCTCTGCGGGGAATCTTCAGCCCCAGCATTTT. This rearrangement joins TRBV18 to TRBJ1-5; D is unresolved. The V end lost 6 bases, the J end lost 6 bases, and 18 bases lay between the germline ends. Germline CDR1 and CDR2: KGHSH and LQKENI. The CDR3 contains 15 residues.

This clone was found once. The V gene is TRBV3-1 (or the pseudogene TRBV3-2), the J gene TRBJ2-6, with TRBD1 identical over 8 bases. Germline V lookup: CDR1 LGHDT, CDR2 YNNKEL (reference sequence). This CDR3 spans 16 amino acids. The V and J ends lost 4 bases and 4 bases, in that order; junction bases with no gene match: 6. The CDR3 nucleotides read TGTGCCAGCAGCCGCCAGGGGGCGTCGGGGGCCAACGTCCTGACTTTC. It specifies CASSRQGASGANVLTF.

The rearrangement uses TRBV18 and TRBJ2-3, with 8 bases fitting TRBD1. The CDR3 is made up of 17 amino acids. The germline CDR1 and CDR2 sequences are KGHSH and LQKENI. Trimming took 6 bases from V and 1 from J; bases not matched to a gene: 12. The CDR3 spells CASSYAIVGQGTDTQYF. The CDR3 coding sequence is TGTGCCAGCTCTTACGCCATTGTGGGACAGGGCACAGATACGCAGTATTTT.

Details on this clone: This sample also contains other DNA sequences that code for the same CDR3. CDR3 region: CASSPRGNTEAFF. The CDR3 DNA reads as TGTGCCAGCAGTCCCAGGGGAAACACTGAAGCTTTCTTT. The chain recombines TRBV6-5 with TRBJ1-1; possible D gene TRBD1, 6 bases. Trimming removed 5 bases at V and 2 bases at J, with 9 bases between. Germline CDR1 MNHEY, CDR2 SVGAGI. The CDR3 has 13 residues.

V is TRBV2 and J is TRBJ1-5; tentative D call: TRBD1 (5 bases). The germline V gene has CDR1 SNHLY and CDR2 FYNNEI. The CDR3 is 18 amino acids. The ends were cut back, 7 bases at V and 3 bases at J, with 25 bases in the middle. Written as DNA, the CDR3 is TGTGCCAGCAAAGGCCGGTACAGGAACGAATCCTACAATCAGCCCCAGCATTTT. Translating gives CASKGRYRNESYNQPQHF.

The V and J genes are TRBV2 and TRBJ1-5, with no clear D. Per the germline V gene, CDR1 is SNHLY and CDR2 is FYNNEI. The V end was cut by 1 base, the J end by 4 bases, with 8 bases between. There are 14 residues in the CDR3. CDR3 coding DNA: TGTGCCAGCAGTGAAGTCTCAGGAAATCAGCCCCAGCATTTT. Protein sequence: CASSEVSGNQPQHF.

This chain connects TRBV13 to TRBJ1-2; TRBD1 agrees at 11 bases. The J segment lost 8 bases and the V segment lost 5 bases, leaving 10 bases of the junction unmatched. Germline V gene lookup returns CDR1 PRHDT and CDR2 FYEKMQ (reference sequence). The CDR3 totals 15 residues. CDR3 amino acids: CASSPDTGTGGGYTF. CDR3 in DNA: TGTGCCAGCAGCCCCGATACCGGGACAGGGGGAGGCTACACCTTC.

The chain links TRBV29-1 to TRBJ1-4; D gene uncertain. CDR3 length: 12 amino acids. Trimming removed 7 bases from V and 8 bases from J, with 14 bases in between. The germline V gene encodes CDR1 SQVTM and CDR2 ANQGSEA. The CDR3 nucleotides are TGCAGCGGTGGGCTAGCTAGCGAAAAACTGTTTTTT. It translates to CSGGLASEKLFF. Combining the CDR3 with reference TRBV29-1 and TRBJ1-4 gives the whole variable domain SAVISQKPSRDICQRGTSLTIQCQVDSQVTMMFWYRQQPGQSLTLIATANQGSEATYESGFVIDKFPISRPNLTFSTLTVSNMSPEDSSIYLCSGGLASEKLFFGSGTQLSVL.

This chain links TRBV9 with TRBJ1-2, with TRBD1 matching over 7 bases. Germline CDR1 reads SGDLS; CDR2 reads YYNGEE. This CDR3 comprises 18 residues. V was pared by 0 bases and J by 4 bases, with 15 bases of the junction left unmatched. The CDR3 loop is CASSVAISGGGESYGYTF. Here the CDR3 DNA reads TGTGCCAGCAGCGTAGCGATTTCAGGGGGAGGAGAAAGCTATGGCTACACCTTC. Supplemented by reference TRBV9 and TRBJ1-2, the full variable domain reads DSGVTQTPKHLITATGQRVTLRCSPRSGDLSVYWYQQSLDQGLQFLIQYYNGEERAKGNILERFSAQQFPDLHSELNLSSLELGDSALYFCASSVAISGGGESYGYTFGSGTRLTVV.

The J gene is TRBJ1-6, the V gene TRBV4-1, with 7 positions matching TRBD1. V shed 3 bases, J shed 7 bases, and the junction held 12 bases outside the gene matches. Germline V lookup: CDR1 MGHRA, CDR2 YSYEKL. The CDR3 is 17 amino acids. CDR3 DNA: TGCGCCAGCAGCCAGGGATATACAGGGGCTTCAAATTCACCCCTCCACTTT. This encodes CASSQGYTGASNSPLHF.

The chain recombines TRBV6-5 with TRBJ1-3, with TRBD1 as a possible D gene (5 bases). V was clipped by 0 bases and J by 4 bases, with 13 bases between them. Germline V gives CDR1 MNHEY, CDR2 SVGAGI. This CDR3 region has 16 residues. As DNA, the CDR3 is TGTGCCAGCAGTTACTCGAGTCCCGGACACGGAAACACCATATATTTT. Protein sequence: CASSYSSPGHGNTIYF.

The CDR3 here is CASTLWTGGNSPLHF. In DNA, the CDR3 is TGTGCCAGCACCTTGTGGACAGGAGGGAATTCACCCCTCCACTTT. J is TRBJ1-6 and V is TRBV28, with 7 nucleotides matching TRBD1. J was trimmed by 7 bases and V by 7 bases; bases with no gene match: 10. This CDR3 region has 15 residues. Germline loops: CDR1 MDHEN, CDR2 SYDVKM.

This clone showed up just a few times. V usage is TRBV28 and J usage is TRBJ1-1; 7 bases line up with TRBD1. The germline CDR1 and CDR2 sequences are MDHEN and SYDVKM. This CDR3 is 17 amino acids long. The trim removed 3 bases at V and 2 bases at J, leaving 12 bases unmatched. CDR3: CASSFDRAKPFNTEAFF. Here the CDR3 DNA reads TGTGCCAGCAGTTTCGACAGGGCCAAACCTTTTAACACTGAAGCTTTCTTT. The full variable domain, completed using reference TRBV28 and TRBJ1-1, is DVKVTQSSRYLVKRTGEKVFLECVQDMDHENMFWYRQDPGLGLRLIYFSYDVKMKEKGDIPEGYSVSREKKERFSLILESASTNQTSMYLCASSFDRAKPFNTEAFFGQGTRLTVV.

A word on this clone: In the same sample, other DNA sequences code for this CDR3. The J gene is TRBJ1-1, the V gene TRBV5-1; unclear D gene. This CDR3 comprises 14 residues. Trimming left V 0 bases short and J 0 bases short, with 6 bases between. Germline V gene sequence: CDR1 SGHRS, CDR2 YFSETQ. The CDR3 DNA follows: TGCGCCAGCAGCTTGGACTCAATGAACACTGAAGCTTTCTTT. Protein: CASSLDSMNTEAFF.

This chain links TRBV11-3 with TRBJ2-7; TRBD1 is a possible D gene (6 bases). CDR1 is SGHNT, CDR2 YENEEA, per germline. The germline V and J ends were trimmed by 5 bases and 1 base, with 18 bases remaining between them. This CDR3 is 16 amino acids long. This CDR3 reads CASSDRGQGYSYEQYF. The DNA for the CDR3 is TGTGCCAGCAGCGATAGAGGGCAGGGGTATTCCTACGAGCAGTACTTC.

This chain uses TRBV5-1 with TRBJ2-3; 9 bases align to TRBD1. Germline lookup yields CDR1 SGHRS and CDR2 YFSETQ. After removal of 3 bases from V and 5 bases from J, the junction contained 4 bases not matched to a gene. The CDR3 contains 14 residues. The CDR3 sequence is CASSWDRAEDTQYF. The CDR3 bases are TGCGCCAGCAGCTGGGACAGGGCCGAAGATACGCAGTATTTT.

The chain carries TRBV27 and TRBJ2-1, with 7 nucleotides matching TRBD1. CDR1 and CDR2 from the germline V gene are MNHEY and SMNVEV (reference sequence). J gave up 0 bases and V 5 bases, and 4 bases lay outside the gene matches. This CDR3 is 15 amino acids long. The CDR3 bases are TGTGCCAGCAGTCGCAGGGGGTCCTCCTACAATGAGCAGTTCTTC. It encodes CASSRRGSSYNEQFF.

The J gene is TRBJ1-5, the V gene TRBV12-3 or TRBV12-4, with a possible D match to TRBD1 (5 bases). Trimming stripped 6 bases from V and 3 bases from J, with 9 bases between. The CDR3 extends over 13 amino acids. The CDR3 is CASRQDLNQPQHF. For the CDR3, the DNA is TGTGCCAGCAGACAGGACCTCAATCAGCCCCAGCATTTT.